This TCR beta chain was obtained from a study of T cell repertoires in cytomegalovirus infection. Study-level background: It can be stated that public TCR beta signatures indicated CMV infection as well as a matching HLA type. Findings of the study overall: Of the TCR beta families, the public ones yielded a cumulative frequency that identified carriers of CMV plus the relevant HLA. Within the response measured ex vivo, HLA-C-restricted CMV-specific TCR beta clonotypes were dominant.

Between the trimmed V and J ends, which lost 9 bases and 0 bases, there was a span of 11 bases. The CDR3 is 14 amino acids. CDR1 and CDR2 from the germline V gene are KGHDR and SFDVKD. Each CDR3 protein gets one entry after TCRdb re-called the reads with MiXCR. The sample yields some 600,000 distinct CDR3 sequences, approximately 25% seen once. Concerning this clonotype: What it recognizes is unknown.

The sequence derives from a human donor in good health (CMV status not recorded). Some clones in this sample may be carry-over from other donors' samples. The sequenced sample consisted of CD8+ T cells from PBMCs. The rearrangement uses TRBV24-1 and TRBJ2-1; either TRBD1 or TRBD2 may fit D (6 bases each). DNA for the CDR3: TGTGCCACCCGGGGGCCCAGCTCCTACAATGAGCAGTTCTTC. Translated: CATRGPSSYNEQFF.